This section outlines one T cell receptor (beta chain) sequence together with its context. What it recognizes is unknown. The germline gene is not matched at one end of the junction; a read error may be the cause. The data derive from a study of type 1 and type 2 diabetes patients. Study observations and caveats: Type 2 diabetes repertoires were more diverse than type 1 diabetes repertoires.

Per germline, CDR1 LGHDT and CDR2 YNNKEL (reference sequence). CDR3 length: 13 amino acids. Genomic DNA was the PCR template. Amplification of the beta chain CDR3 used 30 forward and 13 reverse multiplex primers. TCRdb analysed the multiplex PCR reads with MiXCR anew, one entry per CDR3 protein. This sample has 250,000 or so distinct CDR3 sequences, with more than 40% found just once. Sequencing was performed on peripheral blood mononuclear cells (PBMCs). The chain has TRBV3-1 and TRBJ1-1; D call uncertain. The TCR comes from a man younger than 30 with type 2 diabetes. Here the CDR3 DNA reads TGTGCCAGCAGCCAAGACAGTAACACTGAAGTTTTCTTT. It is translated as CASSQDSNTEVFF.